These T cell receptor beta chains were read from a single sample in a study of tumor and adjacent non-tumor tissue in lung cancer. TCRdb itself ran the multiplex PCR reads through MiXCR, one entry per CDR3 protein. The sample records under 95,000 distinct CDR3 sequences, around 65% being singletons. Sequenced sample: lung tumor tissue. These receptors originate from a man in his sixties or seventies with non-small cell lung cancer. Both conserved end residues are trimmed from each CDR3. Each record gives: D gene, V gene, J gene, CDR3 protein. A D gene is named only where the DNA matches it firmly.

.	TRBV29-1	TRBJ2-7	SVEIGAGRRLGQY
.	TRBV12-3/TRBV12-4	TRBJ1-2	ASSLSGVPGYT
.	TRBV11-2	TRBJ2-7	ASSESDRNYEQY
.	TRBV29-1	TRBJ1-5	SVRTVGNQPQH
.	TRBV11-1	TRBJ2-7	ASSLQVRTYEQY
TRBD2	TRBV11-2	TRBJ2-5	ASSLASGGSPDETQY
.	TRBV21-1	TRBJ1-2	ASEDSFNYGYT
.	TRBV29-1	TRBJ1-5	SVPRNWVHSNQPQH
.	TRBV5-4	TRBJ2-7	TSSLNRGAAHKQY
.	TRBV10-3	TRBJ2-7	ATSDLGAQY
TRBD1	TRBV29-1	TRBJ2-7	SYRGDSAYEQY
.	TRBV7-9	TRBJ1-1	ASSLRWGRETNTEAF